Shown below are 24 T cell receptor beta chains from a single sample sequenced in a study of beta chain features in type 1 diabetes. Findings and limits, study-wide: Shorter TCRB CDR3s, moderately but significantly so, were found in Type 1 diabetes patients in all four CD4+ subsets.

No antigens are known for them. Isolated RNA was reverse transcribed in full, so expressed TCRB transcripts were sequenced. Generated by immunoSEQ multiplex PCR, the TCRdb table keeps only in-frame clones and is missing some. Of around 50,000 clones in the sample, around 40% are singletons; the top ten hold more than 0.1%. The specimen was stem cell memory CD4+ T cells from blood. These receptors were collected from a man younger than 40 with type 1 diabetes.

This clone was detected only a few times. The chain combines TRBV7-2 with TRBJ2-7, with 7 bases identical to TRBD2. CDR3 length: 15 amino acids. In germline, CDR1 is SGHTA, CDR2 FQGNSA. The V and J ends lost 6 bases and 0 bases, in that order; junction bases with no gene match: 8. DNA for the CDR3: TGTGCCAGCAGAGAGAGCGGGGAGAGCTCCTACGAGCAGTACTTC. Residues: CASRESGESSYEQYF.

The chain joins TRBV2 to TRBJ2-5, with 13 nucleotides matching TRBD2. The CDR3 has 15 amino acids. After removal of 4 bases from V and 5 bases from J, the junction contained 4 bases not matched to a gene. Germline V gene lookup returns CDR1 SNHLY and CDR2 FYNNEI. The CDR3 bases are TGTGCCAGCAGTGGGACTAGCGGGAGAGGGGAGACCCAGTACTTC. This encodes CASSGTSGRGETQYF.

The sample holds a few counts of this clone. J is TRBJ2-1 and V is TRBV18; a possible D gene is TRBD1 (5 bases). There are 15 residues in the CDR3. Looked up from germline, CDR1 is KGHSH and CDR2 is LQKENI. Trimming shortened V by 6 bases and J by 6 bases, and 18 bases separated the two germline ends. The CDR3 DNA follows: TGTGCCAGCTCGCCCGATCACAGGCCCTTCAATGAGCAGTTCTTC. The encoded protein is CASSPDHRPFNEQFF.

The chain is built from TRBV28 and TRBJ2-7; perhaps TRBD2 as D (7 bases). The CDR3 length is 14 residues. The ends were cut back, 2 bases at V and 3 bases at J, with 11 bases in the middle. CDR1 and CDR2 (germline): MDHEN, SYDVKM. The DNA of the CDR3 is TGTGCCAGCAGTTTACGCGGGGGCTTCTACGAGCAGTACTTC. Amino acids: CASSLRGGFYEQYF.

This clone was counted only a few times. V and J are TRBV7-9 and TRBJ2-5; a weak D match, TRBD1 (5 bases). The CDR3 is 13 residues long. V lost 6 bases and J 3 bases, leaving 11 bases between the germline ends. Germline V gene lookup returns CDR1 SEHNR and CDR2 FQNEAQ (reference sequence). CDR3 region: CASSLLTEETQYF. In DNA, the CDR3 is TGTGCCAGCAGTCTCTTGACAGAAGAGACCCAGTACTTC.

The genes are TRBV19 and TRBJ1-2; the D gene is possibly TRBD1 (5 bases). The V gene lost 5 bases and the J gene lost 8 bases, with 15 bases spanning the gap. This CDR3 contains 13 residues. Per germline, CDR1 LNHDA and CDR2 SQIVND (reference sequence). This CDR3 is CASSPTGLGGYTF. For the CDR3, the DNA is TGTGCCAGTAGTCCCACGGGACTAGGAGGCTACACCTTC.

The CDR3 DNA follows: TGTGCCAGCAGCATCGGGACAGTGGGCTACAATGAGCAGTTCTTC. It codes for CASSIGTVGYNEQFF. The rearrangement uses TRBV9 and TRBJ2-1; TRBD1 aligns across 7 bases. J gave up 3 bases and V 4 bases, and 7 bases lay outside the gene matches. The CDR3 sequence is 15 residues long. CDR1 and CDR2 from the germline V gene are SGDLS and YYNGEE.

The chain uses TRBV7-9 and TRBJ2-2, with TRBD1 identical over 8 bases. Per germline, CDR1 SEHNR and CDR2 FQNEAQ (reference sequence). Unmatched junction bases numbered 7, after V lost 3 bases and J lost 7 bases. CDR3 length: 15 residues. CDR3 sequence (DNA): TGTGCCAGCAGCTTCGGACAGGGATGGGGCGGGGAGCTGTTTTTT. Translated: CASSFGQGWGGELFF.

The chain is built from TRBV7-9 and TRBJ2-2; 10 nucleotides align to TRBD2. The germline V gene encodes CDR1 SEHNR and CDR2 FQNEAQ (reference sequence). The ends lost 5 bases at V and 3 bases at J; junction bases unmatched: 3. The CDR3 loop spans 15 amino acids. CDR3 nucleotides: TGTGCCAGCAGCCTCAGCGGGAGGGACACCGGGGAGCTGTTTTTT. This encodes CASSLSGRDTGELFF.

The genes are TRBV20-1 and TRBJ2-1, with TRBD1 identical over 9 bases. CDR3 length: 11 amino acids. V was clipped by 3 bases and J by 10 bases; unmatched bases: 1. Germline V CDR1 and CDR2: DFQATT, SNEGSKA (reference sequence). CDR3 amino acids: CSARGQGEQFF. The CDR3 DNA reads TGCAGTGCTAGGGGACAGGGCGAGCAGTTCTTC.

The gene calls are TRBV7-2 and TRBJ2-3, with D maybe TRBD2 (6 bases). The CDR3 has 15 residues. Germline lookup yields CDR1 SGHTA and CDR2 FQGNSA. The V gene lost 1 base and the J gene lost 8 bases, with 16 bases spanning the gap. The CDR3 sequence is CASSLEGFPGGTQYF. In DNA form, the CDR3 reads TGTGCCAGCAGCTTAGAAGGCTTTCCCGGGGGTACGCAGTATTTT.

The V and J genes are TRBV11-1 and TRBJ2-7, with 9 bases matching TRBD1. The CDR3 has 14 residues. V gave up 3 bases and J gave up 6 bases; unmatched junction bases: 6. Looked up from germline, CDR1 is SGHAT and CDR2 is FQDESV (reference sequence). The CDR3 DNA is TGTGCCAGCAGCTTGGGACAGGGTTGGTCCGAGCAGTACTTC. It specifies CASSLGQGWSEQYF.

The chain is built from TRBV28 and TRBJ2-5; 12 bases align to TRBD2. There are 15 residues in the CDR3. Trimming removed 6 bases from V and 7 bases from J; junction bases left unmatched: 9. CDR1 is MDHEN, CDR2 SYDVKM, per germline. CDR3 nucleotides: TGTGCCAGCAGCTACTGGACTAGCGGGATTTGGACCCAGTACTTC. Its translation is CASSYWTSGIWTQYF.

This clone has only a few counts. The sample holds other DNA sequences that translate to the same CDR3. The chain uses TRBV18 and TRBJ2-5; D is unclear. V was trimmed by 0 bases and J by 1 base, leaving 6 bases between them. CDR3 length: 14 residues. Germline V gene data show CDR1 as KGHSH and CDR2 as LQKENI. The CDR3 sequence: CASSPPPVQETQYF. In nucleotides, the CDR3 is TGTGCCAGCTCACCACCCCCGGTCCAAGAGACCCAGTACTTC.

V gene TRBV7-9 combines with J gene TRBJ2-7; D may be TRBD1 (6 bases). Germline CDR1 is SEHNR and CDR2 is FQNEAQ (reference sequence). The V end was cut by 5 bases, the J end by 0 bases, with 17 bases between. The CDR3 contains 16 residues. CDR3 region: CASSPWVDSSSYEQYF. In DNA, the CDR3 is TGTGCCAGCAGCCCCTGGGTGGACAGTAGCTCCTACGAGCAGTACTTC.

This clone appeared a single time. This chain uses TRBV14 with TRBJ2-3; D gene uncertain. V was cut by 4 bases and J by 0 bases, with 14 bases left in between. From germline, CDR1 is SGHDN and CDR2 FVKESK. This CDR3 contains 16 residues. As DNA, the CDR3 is TGTGCCAGCAGCCTCCTGGGCAGTACTAGCACAGATACGCAGTATTTT. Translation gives CASSLLGSTSTDTQYF.

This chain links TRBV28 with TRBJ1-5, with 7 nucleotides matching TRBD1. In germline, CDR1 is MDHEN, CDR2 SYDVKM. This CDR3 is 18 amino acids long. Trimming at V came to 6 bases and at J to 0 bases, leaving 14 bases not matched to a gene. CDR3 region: CASSRQGIQLHSNQPQHF. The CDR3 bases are TGTGCCAGCAGCAGACAGGGAATTCAGCTTCATAGCAATCAGCCCCAGCATTTT.

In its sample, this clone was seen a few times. The CDR3 region has the DNA TGTGCCAGCAGCCGGACAGATACGCAGTATTTT. The encoded protein is CASSRTDTQYF. This chain joins TRBV7-9 and TRBJ2-3; D ambiguous. V dropped 5 bases and J dropped 3 bases, with 3 bases sitting between them. Per the germline V gene, CDR1 is SEHNR and CDR2 is FQNEAQ (reference sequence). The CDR3 is 11 amino acids.

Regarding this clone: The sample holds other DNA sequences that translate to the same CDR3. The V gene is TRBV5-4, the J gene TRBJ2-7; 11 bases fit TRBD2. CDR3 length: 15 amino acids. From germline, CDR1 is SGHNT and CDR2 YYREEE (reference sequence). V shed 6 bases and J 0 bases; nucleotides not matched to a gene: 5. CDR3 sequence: CASTVAGGSSYEQYF. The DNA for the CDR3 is TGTGCCAGCACAGTAGCGGGGGGGAGCTCCTACGAGCAGTACTTC.

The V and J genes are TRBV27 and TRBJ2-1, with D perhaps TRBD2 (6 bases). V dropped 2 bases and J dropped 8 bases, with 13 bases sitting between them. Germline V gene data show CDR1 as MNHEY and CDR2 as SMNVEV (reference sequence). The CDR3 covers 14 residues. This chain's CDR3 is CASSLRGRTDEQFF. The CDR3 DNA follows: TGTGCCAGCAGTTTACGGGGGAGGACGGATGAGCAGTTCTTC.

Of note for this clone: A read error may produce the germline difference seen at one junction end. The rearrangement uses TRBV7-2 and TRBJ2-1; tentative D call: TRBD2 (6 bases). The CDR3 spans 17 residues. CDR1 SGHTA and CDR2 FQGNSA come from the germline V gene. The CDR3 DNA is TGTGCCAGCAGCTTAGACCCACTAGCATCCTCCTACAATGGGCAGTTCTTC. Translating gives CASSLDPLASSYNGQFF.

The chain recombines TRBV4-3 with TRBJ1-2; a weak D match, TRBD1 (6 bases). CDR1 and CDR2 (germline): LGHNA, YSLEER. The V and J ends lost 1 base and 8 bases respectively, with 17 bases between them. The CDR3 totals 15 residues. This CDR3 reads CASSQVGGGRSGYTF. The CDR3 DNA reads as TGCGCCAGCAGCCAAGTTGGGGGGGGGCGGAGCGGCTACACCTTC.

CDR3 sequence (DNA): TGTGCCAGCAGCTTAGCCGGACTAGCGGGATCTGGGGAGCTGTTTTTT. Translated, it gives CASSLAGLAGSGELFF. The chain has TRBV11-2 and TRBJ2-2, with 12 bases matching TRBD2. Germline loops: CDR1 SGHAT, CDR2 FQNNGV. The CDR3 extends over 16 amino acids. The V gene end was trimmed by 1 base and the J gene end by 8 bases; junction bases not matched to a gene: 5.

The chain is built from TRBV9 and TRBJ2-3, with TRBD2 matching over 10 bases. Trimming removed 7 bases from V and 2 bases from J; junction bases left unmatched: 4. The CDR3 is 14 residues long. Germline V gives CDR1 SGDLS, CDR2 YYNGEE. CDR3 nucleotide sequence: TGTGCCAGCGGACTAGCGGCCCTCACAGATACGCAGTATTTT. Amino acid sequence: CASGLAALTDTQYF.